This T cell receptor (beta chain) appears in the sequencing data of a study of T-cell reconstitution after alpha-beta-depleted transplantation in children. The V end was cut by 8 bases, the J end by 5 bases, with 18 bases between. The CDR3 extends over 14 amino acids. A TCRbeta library incorporating unique molecular identifiers was prepared. From the PCR reads, TCRdb called clonotypes with MiXCR, one entry per CDR3 protein. The table records some 200,000 distinct CDR3 sequences, more than 14% of them present only once. This clonotype showed up many times. The receptor's source is a human donor who donated a stem cell graft to a child with acute lymphoblastic leukemia. Sequencing was performed on PBMCs from the stem cell graft donor, taken from the stem cell graft. The J gene is TRBJ1-1, the V gene TRBV12-3 or TRBV12-4; perhaps TRBD1 as D (5 bases). CDR3 sequence reads: CASGVQVGKTEAFF. CDR3 bases: TGTGCCAGCGGGGTACAGGTTGGGAAAACTGAAGCTTTCTTT.